This TCR beta chain was documented in a study of cytomegalovirus exposure and HLA in healthy donors. Study-wide results and caveats: A missense variant in DCLRE1C was later tied to TCR beta V- and J-gene trimming. Some V segments could not be told apart, so they were left out, TRBV6-2 and TRBV6-3 among them. Follow-up analysis found HLA locus-dependent TCR association rates, highest for DRB1 and lowest for HLA-C. CMV antigen specificity of a few CMV-associated chains was confirmed in vitro.

V was pared by 0 bases and J by 7 bases, with 7 bases of the junction left unmatched. The CDR3 runs to 15 residues. Germline V gene data show CDR1 as SGHKS and CDR2 as YYEKEE (reference sequence). About this clone itself: The antigen is undetermined.

It was with 60 Vbeta and 13 Jbeta primers that the PCR ran. Measured with immunoSEQ multiplex PCR; TCRdb has only the in-frame clones, and not every one. The sample has 100,000 to 150,000 clones; more than 65% are singletons. Specimen: PBMCs. The source of this sequence is a male donor in good health and CMV-seropositive. The chain joins TRBV5-5 to TRBJ2-1, with 7 bases matching TRBD2. CDR3 sequence reads: CASSLESSGLNEQFF. The DNA of the CDR3 is TGTGCCAGCAGCTTGGAGTCTAGCGGACTTAATGAGCAGTTCTTC.